This is a list of T cell receptor beta chains from one sample in a study of cytomegalovirus exposure and HLA in healthy donors. Clones were read by immunoSEQ multiplex PCR, and TCRdb kept only the in-frame ones, dropping some. The repertoire has fewer than 250,000 clones, 65% to 80% of them found once; the top ten carry approximately 1%. The sequencing input was PBMCs. The receptor set was obtained from a woman aged 40-49 years in good health and CMV-seronegative. The CDR3 runs from the conserved cysteine through the conserved F or W. The order of the fields is J gene, D gene, clone size, V gene, CDR3 protein, CDR3 DNA. The D gene is left open where the match is weak. Size values are once, few and many counts, or a class for expanded clones, and some rows have none.

j_call: TRBJ1-1; d_call: TRBD1; clone_size: .; v_call: TRBV4-1; cdr3_aa: CASRETGDNEAFF; cdr3_nt: TGCGCCAGCAGGGAGACAGGGGATAATGAAGCTTTCTTT
j_call: TRBJ2-5; d_call: .; clone_size: .; v_call: TRBV4-2; cdr3_aa: CASSQGREETQYF; cdr3_nt: TGTGCCAGCAGCCAAGGCAGGGAAGAGACCCAGTACTTC
j_call: TRBJ1-5; d_call: TRBD1; clone_size: .; v_call: TRBV7-6; cdr3_aa: CASSPRTGGNQPQHF; cdr3_nt: TGTGCCAGCAGCCCCAGGACAGGGGGTAATCAGCCCCAGCATTTT
j_call: TRBJ1-2; d_call: TRBD1; clone_size: .; v_call: TRBV19; cdr3_aa: CASNSPDRRSYGYTF; cdr3_nt: TGTGCCAGTAATTCCCCGGACAGGCGATCCTATGGCTACACCTTC
j_call: TRBJ1-1; d_call: .; clone_size: .; v_call: TRBV7-9; cdr3_aa: CSSSPTGFTEAFF; cdr3_nt: TGTTCCAGCAGTCCGACAGGTTTCACTGAAGCTTTCTTT
j_call: TRBJ1-2; d_call: .; clone_size: .; v_call: TRBV19; cdr3_aa: CASRDREYGYTF; cdr3_nt: TGTGCCAGTAGGGACAGAGAATATGGCTACACCTTC
j_call: TRBJ2-7; d_call: .; clone_size: .; v_call: TRBV2; cdr3_aa: CASSAAGGGAYEQYF; cdr3_nt: TGTGCCAGCAGTGCGGCAGGCGGCGGGGCCTACGAGCAGTACTTC
j_call: TRBJ1-4; d_call: TRBD1; clone_size: .; v_call: TRBV28; cdr3_aa: CASSQPGGREKLFF; cdr3_nt: TGTGCCAGCAGCCAACCAGGGGGCAGGGAAAAACTGTTTTTT
j_call: TRBJ2-1; d_call: .; clone_size: .; v_call: TRBV19; cdr3_aa: CASSMAIRRAVMTEQFF; cdr3_nt: TGTGCCAGTAGTATGGCAATCCGCAGGGCGGTCATGACTGAGCAGTTCTTC
j_call: TRBJ2-2; d_call: TRBD2; clone_size: .; v_call: TRBV11-3; cdr3_aa: CASSRLAGVSGELFF; cdr3_nt: TGTGCCAGCAGCCGCCTAGCGGGAGTTTCCGGGGAGCTGTTTTTT
j_call: TRBJ1-2; d_call: .; clone_size: .; v_call: TRBV21-1; cdr3_aa: CASSKGTDRVGRPYGYTF; cdr3_nt: TGTGCCAGCAGCAAAGGCACCGACAGGGTAGGTAGGCCCTATGGCTACACCTTC
j_call: TRBJ2-5; d_call: TRBD1; clone_size: .; v_call: TRBV10-3; cdr3_aa: CAISEPNRGAQETQYF; cdr3_nt: TGTGCCATCAGTGAGCCAAACAGGGGGGCCCAAGAGACCCAGTACTTC
j_call: TRBJ2-3; d_call: TRBD2; clone_size: .; v_call: TRBV10-3; cdr3_aa: CAIAIAGGTDTQYF; cdr3_nt: TGTGCCATCGCAATAGCGGGAGGCACAGATACGCAGTATTTT
j_call: TRBJ2-1; d_call: .; clone_size: .; v_call: TRBV5-1; cdr3_aa: CASSFPGLYNEQFF; cdr3_nt: TGCGCCAGCAGCTTTCCGGGACTGTACAATGAGCAGTTCTTC
j_call: TRBJ2-7; d_call: TRBD1; clone_size: few; v_call: TRBV6-1; cdr3_aa: CASSVRTGGTYEQYF; cdr3_nt: TGTGCCAGCAGTGTAAGGACAGGGGGGACCTACGAGCAGTACTTC
j_call: TRBJ2-1; d_call: .; clone_size: once; v_call: TRBV4-3; cdr3_aa: CASSSGLGGAYNEQFF; cdr3_nt: TGCGCCAGCAGCTCTGGGCTAGGGGGAGCCTACAATGAGCAGTTCTTC
j_call: TRBJ1-6; d_call: .; clone_size: .; v_call: TRBV14; cdr3_aa: CASSQLRTDYNSPLHF; cdr3_nt: TGTGCCAGCAGCCAACTGAGGACAGACTATAATTCACCCCTCCACTTT
j_call: TRBJ2-7; d_call: .; clone_size: .; v_call: TRBV5-1; cdr3_aa: CASSPAGYEQYF; cdr3_nt: TGCGCCAGCAGCCCGGCGGGCTACGAGCAGTACTTC
j_call: TRBJ2-1; d_call: TRBD2; clone_size: .; v_call: TRBV5-4; cdr3_aa: CASSLYKGLADYNEQFF; cdr3_nt: TGTGCCAGCAGCTTGTATAAGGGACTAGCGGACTACAATGAGCAGTTCTTC
j_call: TRBJ2-4; d_call: TRBD1; clone_size: few; v_call: TRBV7-2; cdr3_aa: CASSSAGDSLAKNIQYF; cdr3_nt: TGTGCCAGCAGCTCAGCTGGGGACAGCCTAGCCAAAAACATTCAGTACTTC
j_call: TRBJ2-7; d_call: .; clone_size: .; v_call: TRBV5-1; cdr3_aa: CASSLQGSAYEQYF; cdr3_nt: TGCGCCAGCAGCTTACAGGGTAGTGCCTACGAGCAGTACTTC
j_call: TRBJ1-4; d_call: .; clone_size: .; v_call: TRBV4-1; cdr3_aa: CASSIQGTNEKLFF; cdr3_nt: TGCGCCAGCAGTATACAGGGCACTAATGAAAAACTGTTTTTT